The clone carrying this T cell receptor beta chain was detected a few times. This specimen comes from a study of blood T cell repertoires in COVID-19. Across the study: The United States, Italy and Spain provided the acute and convalescent COVID-19 samples. T cells, B-cell-depleted T cells, or PBMCs provided the cDNA or gDNA that served as material.

Per the original methods: Amplified reference gene primers provided the basis for estimating nucleated cell counts. Sequenced by immunoSEQ multiplex PCR; TCRdb stores in-frame clones only, minus some. The DNA gave D and trimming, while V, J and clone size come from that table. This sample carries roughly 230,000 clones, over 80% of them seen once, and the ten largest clones take more than 6%. The sequencing sample was made of peripheral blood. The receptor comes from an older woman with active or convalescent COVID-19.

CDR3 in DNA: TGTGCCAGCAGCCCTAGCCCCACTAGGTACGAGCAGTACTTC. It codes for CASSPSPTRYEQYF. The rearrangement links TRBV7-2 to TRBJ2-7, with a tentative D call TRBD2 (5 bases). Trimming left V 5 bases short and J 4 bases short, with 15 bases between. Germline CDR1 and CDR2: SGHTA and FQGNSA. The CDR3 has 14 amino acids.